Reported below is one T cell receptor (beta chain). Its antigen is currently unknown. These data are taken from a study of graft-versus-host responses after intestinal transplantation. Repertoires were generated with immunoSEQ multiplex PCR, while TCRdb's copy carries only in-frame clones and drops some. The repertoire holds about 94,000 clones, with 90% to 95% as singletons. The TCR was taken from a human donor who received an intestinal transplant. The material sequenced was unstimulated CD8+ T cells sorted from spleen or lymph node cells, taken before intestinal transplant.

This chain's CDR3 is CASSLVQGRNTEAFF. As DNA, the CDR3 is TGTGCCAGCAGCTTAGTGCAGGGAAGGAACACTGAAGCTTTCTTT. This chain links TRBV7-9 with TRBJ1-1; TRBD1 is a possible D gene (5 bases). Deletions cut 1 base from V and 1 base from J, with 10 bases between. This CDR3 region has 15 residues. Germline-derived CDR1 and CDR2 are SEHNR and FQNEAQ (reference sequence).